The source of this T cell receptor beta chain is a study of identical twins. Study-level findings and limits: Surplus twin overlap in beta out-of-frame sequences was less pronounced.

About this clonotype itself: As yet, its antigen is unknown.

TCRdb reprocessed the 5' RACE reads with MiXCR, giving one entry per CDR3 protein. The sample has some 630,000 distinct CDR3 sequences; less than 9% are singletons. The CDR3 runs to 16 residues. After removal of 4 bases from V and 5 bases from J, the junction contained 8 bases not matched to a gene. Germline CDR1 reads SGHRS; CDR2 reads YFSETQ. This sample also belongs to another study, concerning yellow fever vaccine responses in identical twins.

The sequence was collected from a woman aged 18-29 years in good health. Sequencing input: PBMCs. The chain combines TRBV5-1 with TRBJ2-5; TRBD2 matches 13 bases. The CDR3 DNA sequence: TGCGCCAGCAGCATAGGACTAGCGGGGGTCGGGGAGACCCAGTACTTC. As protein: CASSIGLAGVGETQYF.